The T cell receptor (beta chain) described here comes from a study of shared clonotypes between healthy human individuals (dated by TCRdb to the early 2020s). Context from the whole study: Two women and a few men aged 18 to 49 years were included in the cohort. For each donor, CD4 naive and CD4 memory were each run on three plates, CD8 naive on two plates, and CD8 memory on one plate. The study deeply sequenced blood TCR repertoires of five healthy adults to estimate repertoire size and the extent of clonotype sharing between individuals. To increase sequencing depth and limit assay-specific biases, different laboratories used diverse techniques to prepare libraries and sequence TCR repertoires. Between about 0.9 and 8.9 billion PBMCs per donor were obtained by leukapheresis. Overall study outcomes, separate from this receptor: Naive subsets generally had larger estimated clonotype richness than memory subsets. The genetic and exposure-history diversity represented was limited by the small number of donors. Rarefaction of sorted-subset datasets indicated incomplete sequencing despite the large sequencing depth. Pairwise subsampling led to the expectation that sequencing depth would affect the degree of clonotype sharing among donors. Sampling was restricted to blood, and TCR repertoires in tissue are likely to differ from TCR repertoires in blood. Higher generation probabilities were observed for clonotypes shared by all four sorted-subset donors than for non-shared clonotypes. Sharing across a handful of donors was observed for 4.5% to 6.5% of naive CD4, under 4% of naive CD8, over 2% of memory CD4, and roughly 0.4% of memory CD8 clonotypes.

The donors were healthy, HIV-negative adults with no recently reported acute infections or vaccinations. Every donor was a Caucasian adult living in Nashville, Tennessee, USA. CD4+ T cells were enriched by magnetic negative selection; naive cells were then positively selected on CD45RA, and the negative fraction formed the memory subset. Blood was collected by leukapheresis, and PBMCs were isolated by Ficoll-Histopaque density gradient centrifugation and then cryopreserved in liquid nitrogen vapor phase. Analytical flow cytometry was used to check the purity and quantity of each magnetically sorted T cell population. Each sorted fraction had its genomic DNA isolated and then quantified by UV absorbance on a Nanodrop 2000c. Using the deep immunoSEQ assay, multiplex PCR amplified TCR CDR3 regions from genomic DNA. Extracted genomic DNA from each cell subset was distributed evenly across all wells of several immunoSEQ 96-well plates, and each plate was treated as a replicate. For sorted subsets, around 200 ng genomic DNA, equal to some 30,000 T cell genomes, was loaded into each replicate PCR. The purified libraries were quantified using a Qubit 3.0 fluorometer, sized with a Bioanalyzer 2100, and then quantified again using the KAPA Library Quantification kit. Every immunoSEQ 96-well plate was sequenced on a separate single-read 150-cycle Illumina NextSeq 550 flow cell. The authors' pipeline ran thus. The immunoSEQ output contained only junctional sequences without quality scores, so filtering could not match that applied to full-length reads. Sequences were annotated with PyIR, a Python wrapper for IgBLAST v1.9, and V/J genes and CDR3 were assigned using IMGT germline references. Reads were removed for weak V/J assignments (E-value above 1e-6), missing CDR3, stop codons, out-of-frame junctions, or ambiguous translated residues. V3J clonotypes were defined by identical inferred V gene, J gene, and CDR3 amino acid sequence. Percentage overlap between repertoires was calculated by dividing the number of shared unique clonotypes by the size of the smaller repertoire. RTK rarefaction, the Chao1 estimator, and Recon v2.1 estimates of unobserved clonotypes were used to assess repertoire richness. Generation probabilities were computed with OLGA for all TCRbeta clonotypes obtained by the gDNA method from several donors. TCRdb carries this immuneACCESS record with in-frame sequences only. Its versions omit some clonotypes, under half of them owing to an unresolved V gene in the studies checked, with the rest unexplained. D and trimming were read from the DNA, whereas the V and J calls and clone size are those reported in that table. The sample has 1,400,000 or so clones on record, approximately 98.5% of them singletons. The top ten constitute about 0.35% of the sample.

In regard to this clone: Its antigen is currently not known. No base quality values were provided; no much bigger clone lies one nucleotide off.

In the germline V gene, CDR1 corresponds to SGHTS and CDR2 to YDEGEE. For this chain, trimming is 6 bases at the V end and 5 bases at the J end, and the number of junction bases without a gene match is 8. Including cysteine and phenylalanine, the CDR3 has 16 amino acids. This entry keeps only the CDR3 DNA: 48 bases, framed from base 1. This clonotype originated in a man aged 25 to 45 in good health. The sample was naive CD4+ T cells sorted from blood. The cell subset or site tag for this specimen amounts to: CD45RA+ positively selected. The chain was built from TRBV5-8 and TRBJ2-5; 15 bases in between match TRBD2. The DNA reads TGTGCCAGCAAGTGGACTAGCGGGAGGGTTAGTGAGACCCAGTACTTC. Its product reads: CASKWTSGRVSETQYF.